This T cell receptor (beta chain) is drawn from a study of blood T cell repertoires in COVID-19. As for the study in general: Sites across the United States, Italy and Spain contributed samples from acute and convalescent COVID-19. T cells, B-cell-depleted T cells, or PBMCs supplied cDNA or gDNA.

This CDR3 spans 19 amino acids. Trimming took 5 bases from V and 3 from J; bases not matched to a gene: 18. CDR1 and CDR2 (germline): SGHTA, FQGNSA. Under the authors' procedure: Counts of nucleated cells, estimated from reference gene primer amplification, were obtained. Assay: immunoSEQ multiplex PCR; the TCRdb copy retains only in-frame clones and omits some. The V and J calls and the clone size are those of that table, but D and trimming were determined from the DNA. The repertoire has roughly 250,000 clones, roughly 80% of them found once; the top ten carry nearly 5%. This chain links TRBV7-2 with TRBJ1-5, with 8 nucleotides matching TRBD1. Source material: peripheral blood. The receptor was derived from a woman aged 80 or over with active or convalescent COVID-19. The DNA for the CDR3 is TGTGCCAGCAGCCAAACCGGGACAGGTCGGGCATTTGTCAATCAGCCCCAGCATTTT. Its protein is CASSQTGTGRAFVNQPQHF.